This T cell receptor (beta chain) derives from a study of cytomegalovirus exposure and HLA in healthy donors. Study results and caveats: Cytomegalovirus-associated TCR beta chains were listed, numbering some 170. In vitro data verified a few CMV-associated chains as specific for CMV antigens. Cytomegalovirus status was reportedly diagnosed by the classifier with high specificity and sensitivity.

Sequencing was performed with immunoSEQ multiplex PCR; in TCRdb, only in-frame clones are kept and a portion is missing. The sample holds some 130,000 clones, approximately 84% seen once. The donors were part of the validation cohort of over a hundred subjects. That cohort was separate from the first cohort, which comprised under 750 subjects. This CDR3 is 15 amino acids long. Trimming took off 6 bases at V and 1 base at J, with 15 bases between the two ends. Germline CDR1 MNHNS, CDR2 SASEGT. As to this clone: Its specificity is unknown.

The TCR was taken from a man younger than 45 in good health and CMV-seropositive. The chain couples TRBV6-1 to TRBJ1-1; a possible D gene is TRBD1 (6 bases). The specimen sequenced was PBMCs. CDR3 amino acids: CASSMAKDRNTEAFF. In DNA form, the CDR3 reads TGTGCCAGCAGCATGGCAAAGGACAGGAACACTGAAGCTTTCTTT.